This note documents a single T cell receptor beta chain sequence. Its target antigen remains unknown. Per-base quality was not reported, and no clone a single base away is much larger than it. The data were taken from a study of technical replicates of blood from a few donors (dated by TCRdb to about 2017). Library method: the immunoSEQ multiplex PCR assay. In its TCRdb copy, this immuneACCESS table keeps in-frame sequences only and misses some clones. Where compared with another copy, unresolved V genes explain less than half of these, and the others have no known cause. This sample gives approximately 79,000 clones in total; around 97% of them show up just once. Roughly 0.3% of the sample rests with the top ten. The sequenced sample consisted of T cells isolated from PBMCs. This sequence originates from a human donor in good health.

The CDR3: CASMLEGVKGEQYF. The sequenced DNA is TGTGCCAGCATGTTAGAAGGGGTCAAGGGCGAGCAGTACTTC. This chain is built from TRBV2 and TRBJ2-7; tentative D gene TRBD1, with 5 bases matching. V drops 7 bases and J drops 6 bases, leaving 19 bases in between. The CDR3, from cysteine to phenylalanine, totals 14 residues. Only the CDR3 DNA is retained, 42 bases long and in frame from the first base. The germline V gene supplies CDR1 SNHLY and CDR2 FYNNEI.